The entry below gives a single TCR beta chain sequence along with its context. This specimen comes from a study of blood T cell repertoires in COVID-19. Study context: There were acute and convalescent COVID-19 samples, and they came from the United States, Italy and Spain. From T cells, B-cell-depleted T cells, or PBMCs came the material, which was cDNA or gDNA.

This CDR3 has 11 amino acids. Germline V gives CDR1 DFQATT, CDR2 SNEGSKA (reference sequence). Trimming shortened V by 7 bases and J by 14 bases, and 15 bases separated the two germline ends. Original methodology: Estimation of nucleated cell counts was performed using reference gene primer amplification. The data were produced by immunoSEQ multiplex PCR, yet TCRdb's version contains in-frame clones alone and is incomplete. D and trimming were read from the DNA, whereas the V and J calls and clone size are those reported in that table. Of about 160,000 clones in the sample, 86% were seen once. This receptor was identified in a man between 65 and 85 years old with acute or convalescent COVID-19. The gene calls are TRBV20-1 and TRBJ1-6; tentatively, D is TRBD1 (5 bases). The sequenced material came from peripheral blood. This chain's CDR3 is CSVPGPGALHF. The CDR3 DNA reads as TGCAGTGTTCCAGGGCCGGGGGCCCTCCACTTT.